This T cell receptor beta chain emerged from a study of OX40 agonist ivuxolimab in advanced cancers. The table came from immunoSEQ multiplex PCR; TCRdb's copy has only in-frame clones and leaves some out. The profile shows about 60,000 clones, around nine tenths of them singletons. The CDR3 spans 13 residues. The ends were cut back, 1 base at V and 6 bases at J, with 10 bases in the middle. The V gene's germline CDR1 is SGHTA and CDR2 FQGNSA. The chain recombines TRBV7-2 with TRBJ2-7, with D possibly being TRBD1 (5 bases). The TCR was taken from an adult with an advanced solid tumor such as melanoma, head and neck, liver or kidney cancer. Sequences were derived from CD4+ or CD8+ T cells sorted from blood, sampled in a trial of the OX40 agonist ivuxolimab. In DNA form, the CDR3 reads TGTGCCAGCAGCTTAGATAGGGGCGGCGAGCAGTACTTC. This encodes CASSLDRGGEQYF.